These 31 T cell receptor beta chains came from one sample sequenced in a study of tumor-infiltrating lymphocytes in primary liver carcinoma. Starting from around 500 ng of total RNA, TCR beta cDNA was produced with a primer in the constant region. Three nested multiplex PCR rounds of slightly modified ARM-PCR generated TCR beta libraries. Researchers ran the first two PCR rounds for ten to eleven cycles each with TRBV1-TRBV30 forward primers and a C-beta reverse primer. TCRdb re-called the multiplex PCR reads with MiXCR, one entry per CDR3 protein. In the table there are 50,000 to 60,000 distinct CDR3 sequences, over 75% of which are singletons. Joint extraction of RNA and DNA used roughly 18-34 mg of bulk tissue that was unsorted. Material: liver tumor tissue from sampling region 5. Stated subset: tumor region T5, tumor centre. The receptor set was obtained from a man aged 35-49 years with primary liver carcinoma and hepatitis B virus infection.

About this clonotype: It is likely a read error, because the conserved phenylalanine at the end of the CDR3 is missing. It is unclear where the CDR3 begins or ends on the DNA, so no DNA is shown, and the CDR3 is as TCRdb lists it. This CDR3 is CVSSYATGEKFL. V usage is TRBV11-2 and J usage is TRBJ2-1; TRBD1, the D gene given by the table, was not confirmed from the DNA. The CDR3 is made up of 12 amino acids, end residues included. Germline CDR1 and CDR2: SGHAT and FQNNGV.

The CDR3 loop is CASRTGGQGDLSTEAFF. The CDR3 DNA follows: TGTGCCAGTCGCACCGGGGGACAGGGGGATCTGAGCACTGAAGCTTTCTTT. The chain joins TRBV19 to TRBJ1-1, with 11 bases that match TRBD1. The CDR3 is made up of 17 amino acids. From germline, CDR1 is LNHDA and CDR2 SQIVND (reference sequence). With 8 bases clipped from V and 4 bases from J, the junction kept 15 bases outside the gene matches.

Comments on this clonotype: The conserved final phenylalanine or tryptophan is absent from the CDR3, which likely points to a read error. The gene calls are TRBV11-2 and TRBJ1-4, with a possible D match to TRBD1 (6 bases). The CDR3 totals 15 residues. CDR1 is SGHAT and CDR2 is FQNNGV in the germline V gene. The CDR3: CASSLLTGRSEKLFS. The CDR3 coding sequence is TGTGCCAGTAGCTTGCTGACAGGCCGTAGTGAAAAACTGTTTTCG.

Concerning this clonotype itself: One end of the junction is discordant with germline, which a read error may explain. This CDR3 reads CASSFETSGGSTGELFF. CDR3 sequence (DNA): TGCGCCAGCAGCTTCGAAACTAGCGGGGGGAGCACCGGGGAGTTGTTTTTT. V usage is TRBV5-1 and J usage is TRBJ2-2; TRBD2 agrees at 12 bases. CDR3 length: 17 residues. Germline assignment: CDR1 SGHRS and CDR2 YFSETQ.

This clonotype came up many times. The chain links TRBV5-4 to TRBJ2-7; no definite D call. V lost 4 bases and J lost 0, with 11 bases in between. Germline loops: CDR1 SGHNT, CDR2 YYREEE (reference sequence). The CDR3 has 14 residues. CDR3 nucleotides: TGTGCCAGCAGCCTGGTGGGCTCCTCCTACGAGCAGTACTTC. Residues: CASSLVGSSYEQYF. The full variable domain, completed using reference TRBV5-4 and TRBJ2-7, is ETGVTQSPTHLIKTRGQQVTLRCSSQSGHNTVSWYQQALGQGPQFIFQYYREEENGRGNFPPRFSGLQFPNYSSELNVNALELDDSALYLCASSLVGSSYEQYFGPGTRLTVT.

Comments on this clonotype: Germline and junction disagree at one end, which may indicate a read error. This chain joins TRBV11-2 and TRBJ1-1; D ambiguous. The CDR3 extends over 13 amino acids. Germline loops: CDR1 SGHAT, CDR2 FQNNGV. CDR3 in DNA: TGTGTCAGCAGCTTATGCCTGACCACTGAAGCTTTCTTT. Translation gives CVSSLCLTTEAFF.

Relative to its sample, this clonotype is medium-sized. This chain links TRBV29-1 with TRBJ2-1; D perhaps matches TRBD1 (6 bases). CDR3 length: 13 residues. Germline CDR1 reads SQVTM; CDR2 reads ANQGSEA. With 6 bases removed from V and 4 bases from J, the gap between germline ends came to 13 bases. CDR3: CSVEDSDYNEQFF. CDR3 nucleotides: TGCAGCGTCGAGGACAGTGATTACAATGAGCAGTTCTTC.

With regard to this clonotype: This may arise from a read error, as a much more abundant clone is one base away. The chain joins TRBV5-4 to TRBJ2-3, with TRBD2 matching over 12 bases. This CDR3 has 14 amino acids. CDR1 is SGHNT, CDR2 YYREEE, per germline (reference sequence). CDR3 protein: CVSSSTSGSDTQYF. CDR3 sequence (DNA): TGTGTCAGCAGCTCGACTAGCGGGAGCGATACGCAGTATTTT. The complete variable domain, with remaining parts taken from reference TRBV5-4 and TRBJ2-3, reads ETGVTQSPTHLIKTRGQQVTLRCSSQSGHNTVSWYQQALGQGPQFIFQYYREEENGRGNFPPRFSGLQFPNYSSELNVNALELDDSALYLCVSSSTSGSDTQYFGPGTRLTVL.

The chain recombines TRBV28 with TRBJ2-3, with D uncertain. From germline, CDR1 is MDHEN and CDR2 SYDVKM. V was pared by 3 bases and J by 0 bases, with 16 bases between. This CDR3 is built from 17 residues. The CDR3 DNA sequence: TGTGCCAGCAGTTTCACCCTCGGGTGGTCTAGCACAGATACGCAGTATTTT. This encodes CASSFTLGWSSTDTQYF.

The count of this clonotype is one. Compared with germline, one end of the junction differs, possibly owing to a read error. The V and J genes are TRBV6-2 or TRBV6-3 and TRBJ2-1; 9 bases align to TRBD1. CDR1 MNHEY and CDR2 SVGEGT come from the germline V gene. CDR3 length equals 16 residues. The CDR3 reads CASSSQGQGTYNERFF. For the CDR3, the DNA is TGTGCCAGCAGCTCCCAGGGACAGGGCACTTACAATGAGCGGTTCTTC.

This chain joins TRBV6-1 and TRBJ2-3; tentatively, D is TRBD1 (5 bases). CDR3 length: 12 amino acids. Germline CDR1 MNHNS, CDR2 SASEGT. V lost 6 bases, J lost 8 bases, and 12 bases lay in between. The CDR3 DNA is TGTGCCAGCAGCGCCACAGGAGTTACGCAGTATTTT. Translation: CASSATGVTQYF.

Worth noting for this clonotype: The junction shows a germline mismatch at one end, possibly a read error. This chain uses TRBV11-2 with TRBJ2-5; 7 bases line up with TRBD2. Germline V gene data show CDR1 as SGHAT and CDR2 as FQNNGV. This CDR3 region has 18 residues. CDR3: CASSRSSIQDTGRETQYF. CDR3 nucleotide sequence: TGTGCCAGCAGCCGTAGCTCAATCCAGGATACTGGGCGGGAGACCCAATACTTC.

A few counts support this clonotype. This chain uses TRBV7-2 with TRBJ2-1; D remains ambiguous. Looked up from germline, CDR1 is SGHTA and CDR2 is FQGNSA. The CDR3 is made up of 14 amino acids. V was clipped by 0 bases and J by 8 bases, with 11 bases between them. CDR3 region: CASSLADGSDEQFF. The CDR3 DNA reads TGTGCCAGCAGCTTAGCGGATGGTTCGGATGAGCAGTTCTTC.

In the case of this clonotype: A clone one base away is much larger, so this may be a read error. This chain uses TRBV19 with TRBJ2-1, with no clear D. V gave up 5 bases and J gave up 6 bases, with 14 bases separating them. Germline lookup yields CDR1 LNHDA and CDR2 SQIVND (reference sequence). The CDR3 length is 14 residues. CDR3 region: CASSSIVTLNEQFF. Written as DNA, the CDR3 is TGTGCCAGTAGTTCCATTGTAACTCTCAATGAGCAGTTCTTC.

Turning to this clonotype: The junction and the germline gene differ at one end; a read error may be behind it. The chain joins TRBV12-3 or TRBV12-4 to TRBJ2-5, with D maybe TRBD2 (5 bases). The CDR3 covers 14 residues. The CDR3 bases are TGTGCCGGCAGTCCCGCCGGGGTTGATGAGACACAGTACTTC. Its translation is CAGSPAGVDETQYF.

Remarks on this clonotype: A junction boundary mismatches the germline segment, possibly from a read error. V and J are TRBV7-2 and TRBJ1-5, with TRBD1 identical over 9 bases. Germline V gives CDR1 SGHTA, CDR2 FQGNSA. The CDR3 is 18 residues long. CDR3 nucleotides: TGTGCCAGCAGCTTAGCCGGGACAGGGTTTGGTAGCAATCAGCACCAGCATTTT. Residues: CASSLAGTGFGSNQHQHF.

Concerning this clonotype: An end of the junction differs from the germline gene, which may be a read error. The chain couples TRBV6-2 or TRBV6-3 to TRBJ2-1; 8 bases line up with TRBD1. Germline-derived CDR1 and CDR2 are MNHEY and SVGEGT. This CDR3 spans 15 amino acids. The CDR3 region is CGSSFLDRGYNEPFF. As DNA, the CDR3 is TGTGGCAGCAGCTTTCTCGACAGGGGCTACAATGAGCCGTTCTTC.

V gene TRBV29-1 combines with J gene TRBJ1-5; TRBD1 might be the D (5 bases). Germline V gene data show CDR1 as SQVTM and CDR2 as ANQGSEA. CDR3 size: 13 residues. V was shortened by 3 bases and J by 4 bases, with 10 bases between the two germline ends. CDR3 residues: CSVETVWNQPQHF. The CDR3 region has the DNA TGCAGCGTTGAGACAGTTTGGAATCAGCCCCAGCATTTT.

J is TRBJ2-3 and V is TRBV4-3, with TRBD2 identical over 14 bases. CDR3 size: 20 residues. Germline CDR1 and CDR2: LGHNA and YSLEER. The CDR3 loop reads CTSSQDLPSGTSGRANTQYF. The CDR3 DNA reads TGCACTAGCAGCCAAGATCTTCCCTCCGGGACTAGCGGGAGAGCAAATACGCAGTATTTT.

Notes on this clonotype: The junction and the germline gene differ at one end; a read error may be behind it. The chain uses TRBV6-4 and TRBJ2-2; D gene unclear. The length of the CDR3 is 15 residues. Germline assignment: CDR1 MRHNA and CDR2 SNTAGT. The CDR3 DNA follows: TGTGTCAGCAGTGATTTGAATGAGAACGCCGGGGAGCTGTTTTTT. Encoded protein: CVSSDLNENAGELFF.

Comment on this clonotype: No conserved phenylalanine or tryptophan is present at the end of the CDR3, so a read error is the likely explanation. The DNA is left out, because the CDR3 cannot be placed on it with certainty; the CDR3 is given as TCRdb lists it. This chain uses TRBV29-1 with TRBJ2-2; the table's D call of TRBD1 was not tested on the DNA. The germline gives CDR1 SQVTM, CDR2 ANQGSEA. A total of 14 residues make up the CDR3, ends included. This CDR3 reads CSVLGPGPTREPFL.

With regard to this clonotype: The germline gene is not matched at one end of the junction; a read error may be the cause. J is TRBJ2-1 and V is TRBV6-2 or TRBV6-3, with 9 bases aligning to TRBD1. This CDR3 has 16 residues. Germline CDR1 and CDR2: MNHEY and SVGEGT. As DNA, the CDR3 is TGCGCCGGCAGCTCCCCGGGACAGGGTACCTACAATGAGCAGTTCTTC. Amino acids: CAGSSPGQGTYNEQFF.

Regarding this clonotype: One end of the junction varies from germline; a read error may be responsible. The chain is built from TRBV11-1 and TRBJ2-4; 8 nucleotides align to TRBD2. CDR3 length equals 17 residues. From germline, CDR1 is SGHAT and CDR2 FQDESV (reference sequence). CDR3 protein: CVSSFPGISGTKNIHYF. DNA for the CDR3: TGCGTCAGCAGCTTTCCCGGGATTAGCGGGACCAAAAACATTCATTACTTC.

About this clonotype: At one end the junction does not follow the germline gene, possibly because of a read error. The chain carries TRBV11-2 and TRBJ1-4, with a possible D match to TRBD1 (6 bases). In germline, CDR1 is SGHAT, CDR2 FQNNGV. The CDR3 is 15 amino acids. In DNA form, the CDR3 reads TGTGCCAGTAGCTCGCTGACAGGCTGTAGTGAAAAACTGTTTTTT. As protein: CASSSLTGCSEKLFF. Looking up the rest from reference TRBV11-2 and TRBJ1-4 gives the full variable domain: EAGVAQSPRYKIIEKRQSVAFWCNPISGHATLYWYQQILGQGPKLLIQFQNNGVVDDSQLPKDRFSAERLKGVDSTLKIQPAKLEDSAVYLCASSSLTGCSEKLFFGSGTQLSVL.

This clonotype was seen a few times. One end of the junction does not line up with germline, which may come from a read error. CDR3 protein: CANSPQALATDTQYF. CDR3 coding DNA: TGTGCCAACAGCCCCCAGGCTCTGGCCACAGATACGCAGTATTTT. The rearrangement joins TRBV7-2 to TRBJ2-3; D is undetermined. CDR3 length: 15 residues. Per germline, CDR1 SGHTA and CDR2 FQGNSA.

A remark on this clonotype: One end of the junction fails to match germline, which may point to a read error. V is TRBV7-2 and J is TRBJ2-3, with 7 bases fitting TRBD2. The CDR3 has 15 amino acids. Germline V gene sequence: CDR1 SGHTA, CDR2 FQGNSA. For the CDR3, the DNA is TGTGTCAGCAGCTTAGAGGACGGGAGGTTAGATACGCAGTATTTT. Protein product: CVSSLEDGRLDTQYF.

In regard to this clonotype: The junction departs from germline at one end; a sequencing error may be responsible. The chain joins TRBV30 to TRBJ2-2, with a weak D call TRBD2 (6 bases). Germline assignment: CDR1 GTSNPN and CDR2 SVGIG (reference sequence). This CDR3 comprises 15 residues. CDR3 loop: CVWTSPGTLVGELFF. Here the CDR3 DNA reads TGTGTCTGGACCTCCCCTGGGACTCTGGTCGGGGAGCTGTTTTTT.

As concerns this clonotype: The CDR3 does not close with the conserved phenylalanine or tryptophan, likely indicating a read error. The limits of the CDR3 on the DNA are not certain, so only TCRdb's listed CDR3 is given. V gene TRBV11-1 combines with J gene TRBJ2-7. The CDR3 is 13 residues long, counting both termini. Germline-derived CDR1 and CDR2 are SGHAT and FQDESV (reference sequence). The CDR3 spells CASRGKRSYEHCI.

As to this clonotype: The CDR3 ends on some other residue instead of the conserved phenylalanine or tryptophan, so this is likely a read error. The chain recombines TRBV12-3 or TRBV12-4 with TRBJ1-5; TRBD1 aligns across 8 bases. This CDR3 comprises 17 residues. The CDR3: CVSSLNQGAGTGQPQHY. In DNA form, the CDR3 reads TGTGTCAGCAGTTTGAATCAGGGGGCTGGGACGGGTCAGCCCCAGCATTAT.

Note on this clonotype: At one of its ends the junction is not consistent with the germline gene, which may arise from a read error. The chain combines TRBV14 with TRBJ2-1; TRBD1 matches at 9 bases. The CDR3 length is 17 residues. Germline CDR1 SGHDN, CDR2 FVKESK. CDR3 DNA: TGTGTCAACAGCCAAGAGGGTCAGGGGACAGGGTACAATGTGCAGTTCTTC. Protein: CVNSQEGQGTGYNVQFF.

Notes on this clonotype: Given the absence of the conserved phenylalanine or tryptophan at the CDR3 end, a read error is likely. The gene calls are TRBV11-1 and TRBJ2-1; D gene uncertain. Germline CDR1 SGHAT, CDR2 FQDESV (reference sequence). The CDR3 runs 15 residues. Trimming stripped 3 bases from V and 5 bases from J, with 14 bases between. The CDR3: CASSFQEPLDNEQFI. The CDR3, as DNA: TGTGCCAGCAGCTTTCAGGAACCGCTGGACAATGAGCAGTTCATC.